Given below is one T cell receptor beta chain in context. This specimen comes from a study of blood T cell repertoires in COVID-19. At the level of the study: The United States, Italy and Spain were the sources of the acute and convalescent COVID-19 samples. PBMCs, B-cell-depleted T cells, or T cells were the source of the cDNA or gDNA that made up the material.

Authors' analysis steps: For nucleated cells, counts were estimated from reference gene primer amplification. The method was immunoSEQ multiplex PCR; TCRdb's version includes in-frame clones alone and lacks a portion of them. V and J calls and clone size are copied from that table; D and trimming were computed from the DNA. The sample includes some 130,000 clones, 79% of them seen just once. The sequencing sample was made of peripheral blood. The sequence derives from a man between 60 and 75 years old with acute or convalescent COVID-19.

The CDR3 nucleotides read TGTGCCAGCACGGGAGCTTTGGTTGGCTACACCTTC. This encodes CASTGALVGYTF. The chain has TRBV28 and TRBJ1-2; D unclear. The CDR3 length is 12 residues. Trimming pared 7 bases from V and 7 bases from J, leaving 13 bases between. Per germline, CDR1 MDHEN and CDR2 SYDVKM.